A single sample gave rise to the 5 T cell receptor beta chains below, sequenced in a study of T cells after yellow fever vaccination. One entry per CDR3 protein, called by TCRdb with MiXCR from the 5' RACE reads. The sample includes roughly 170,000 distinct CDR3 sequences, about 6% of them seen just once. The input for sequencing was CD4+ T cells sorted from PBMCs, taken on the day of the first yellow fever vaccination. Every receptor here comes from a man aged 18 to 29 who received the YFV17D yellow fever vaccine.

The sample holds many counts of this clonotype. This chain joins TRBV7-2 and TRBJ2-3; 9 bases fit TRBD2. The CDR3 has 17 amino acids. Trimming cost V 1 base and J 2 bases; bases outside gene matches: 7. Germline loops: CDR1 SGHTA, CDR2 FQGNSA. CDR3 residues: CASSLVGLAGNTDTQYF. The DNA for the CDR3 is TGTGCCAGCAGCTTAGTTGGGCTAGCGGGGAACACAGATACGCAGTATTTT.

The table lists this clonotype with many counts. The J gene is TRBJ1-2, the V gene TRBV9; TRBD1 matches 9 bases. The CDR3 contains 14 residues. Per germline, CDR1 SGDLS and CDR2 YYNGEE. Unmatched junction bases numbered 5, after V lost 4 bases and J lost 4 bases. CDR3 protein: CASSPGQGPYGYTF. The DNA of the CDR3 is TGTGCCAGCAGCCCAGGACAGGGGCCCTATGGCTACACCTTC.

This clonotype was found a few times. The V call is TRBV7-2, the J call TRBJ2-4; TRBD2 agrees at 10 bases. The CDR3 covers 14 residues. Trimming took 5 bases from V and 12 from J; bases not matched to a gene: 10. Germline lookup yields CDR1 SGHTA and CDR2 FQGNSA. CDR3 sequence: CASSPRLSGGDQYF. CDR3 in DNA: TGTGCCAGCAGCCCCCGACTAAGCGGGGGGGATCAGTACTTC.

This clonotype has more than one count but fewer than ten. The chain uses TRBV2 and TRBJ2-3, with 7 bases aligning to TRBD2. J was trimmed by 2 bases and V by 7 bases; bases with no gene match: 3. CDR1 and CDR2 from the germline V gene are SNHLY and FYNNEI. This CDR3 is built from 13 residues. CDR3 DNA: TGTGCCAGCAATGGGGGGGTCACAGATACGCAGTATTTT. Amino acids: CASNGGVTDTQYF.

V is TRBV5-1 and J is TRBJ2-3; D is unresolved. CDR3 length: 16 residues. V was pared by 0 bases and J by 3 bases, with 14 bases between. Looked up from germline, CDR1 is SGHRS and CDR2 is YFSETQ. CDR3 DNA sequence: TGCGCCAGCAGCTTGGCCGCCAGGAACCCTACAGATACGCAGTATTTT. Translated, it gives CASSLAARNPTDTQYF.